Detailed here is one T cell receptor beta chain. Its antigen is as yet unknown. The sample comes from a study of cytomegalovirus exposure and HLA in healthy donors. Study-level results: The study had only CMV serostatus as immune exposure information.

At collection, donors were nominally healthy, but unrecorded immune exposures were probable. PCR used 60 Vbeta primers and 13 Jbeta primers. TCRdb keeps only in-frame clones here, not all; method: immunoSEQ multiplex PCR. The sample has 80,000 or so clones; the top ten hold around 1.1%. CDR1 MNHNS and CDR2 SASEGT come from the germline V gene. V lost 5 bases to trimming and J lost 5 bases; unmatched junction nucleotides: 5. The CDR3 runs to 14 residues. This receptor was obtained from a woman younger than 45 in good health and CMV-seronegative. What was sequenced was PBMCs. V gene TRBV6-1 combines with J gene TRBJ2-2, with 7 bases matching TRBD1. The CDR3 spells CASSHRDRTGELFF. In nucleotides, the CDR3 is TGTGCCAGCAGTCACCGGGACAGAACCGGGGAGCTGTTTTTT.